The T cell receptor beta chain under discussion was sequenced for a study of CD8+ T cells in alopecia areata (dated by TCRdb to 2017 to 2018). Context from the whole study: The treated patients, all with moderate-to-severe alopecia areata, were enrolled in an open-label pilot trial of oral tofacitinib given at 5 to 10 mg twice daily. Patients stayed on tofacitinib for 6 to 18 months and then had 6 months of follow-up off drug so that delayed response and recurrence could be assessed. For the treated patients, the SALT score, which quantifies what percentage of scalp surface area is affected, served as the measure of disease severity. High-throughput TCRbeta sequencing was used to examine T cell clonal expansion in alopecia areata in both the C3H/HeJ mouse model and human patients. Human TCRbeta sequencing covered scalp tissue and sorted CD4+ and CD8+ peripheral blood T cells from patchy and totalis/universalis alopecia areata patients and healthy controls. Biopsies were taken from tofacitinib-treated patients at baseline and again at 4 and 24 weeks into treatment, and several of those patients also had a later scalp biopsy. Clonality in the scalp was compared among normal scalp (n=4), patchy alopecia areata scalp (n=8), and alopecia totalis/universalis scalp (n=8). The RNA source kit depended on sample type: the PAXgene miRNA kit for fixed scalp, the miRNeasy kit for PBMCs, and the RNeasy kit for mouse skin. Amplification of TCRbeta CDR3 regions was done by immunoSEQ multiplex PCR using 35 Vbeta forward primers and 13 Jbeta reverse primers.

The time point label for this specimen denotes: 4 weeks on oral tofacitinib. This sample's treatment or condition label indicates: oral pan-JAK inhibitor, 5-10 mg twice daily. From alopecia areata patients, peripheral blood was collected along with lesional scalp punch biopsies. PBMCs were separated by density centrifugation and stained for CD3, CD4 and CD8, after which CD4+ and CD8+ T cells were sorted on a FACSAria. The library relied on the immunoSEQ multiplex PCR assay. RNA was extracted from all samples and reverse transcribed into cDNA as template for TCR sequencing. First-strand cDNA was synthesized with SuperScript III using a 2:1 mix of oligo-dT and random hexamers. A synthetic immune receptor repertoire was used to assess amplification bias, and residual bias was removed computationally. The authors' pipeline ran thus. Raw reads were preprocessed to remove errors, and CDR3 was defined by IMGT conventions from the conserved cysteine to phenylalanine. Clonality was calculated as 1 minus Shannon entropy normalized by log2 of the number of productive unique TCRs. Whether scalp clones were CD4 or CD8 was inferred by matching scalp TCRbeta sequences against CD4 and CD8 repertoires sorted from blood. TCRdb stores this immuneACCESS table with in-frame sequences only. Part of the clones is absent; in the studies checked, under half of the shortfall reflects unresolved V genes, and no reason is known for the rest. V, J and clone size are taken as reported in that table, and D and trimming were inferred from the DNA itself. For this sample the table gives 100,000 to 150,000 clones, of which about 59% were detected only once. Clones ranked in the top ten supply around 6% of the sample.

Study-wide findings and limitations: Lesional scalp, especially in alopecia totalis/universalis, showed higher clonality and more expanded CD8+ clones than normal scalp, suggesting antigenic drive. Scalp TCR repertoire analysis is complicated because resident alphabeta T cells in normal human skin are also sequenced, whereas mouse skin is dominated by gammadelta T cells. Shared TCR sequences between patients were less evident than in mice, which may be partly attributable to HLA diversity in the patient population. Because the treated cohort was small and included a single nonresponder, larger studies are needed to assess links between baseline CD8+ expansion and response. Tofacitinib significantly lowered scalp clonality and the number of expanded CD8+ clones among the top 100 scalp clones. During tofacitinib treatment, many expanded lesional clones remained in scalp and blood, and this persistence may partly explain relapse after treatment is stopped.

Trimming costs V 4 bases and J 4 bases, and their ends lie 13 bases apart. CDR1 MGHRA and CDR2 YSYEKL are derived from the germline V gene. Spanning cysteine to phenylalanine, the CDR3 consists of 14 amino acids. Only the CDR3 portion is preserved as DNA: 42 bases, with reading frame beginning at the first base. A word on this clone: Its recognized antigen is unknown. No base qualities exist here, and no much larger clone lies one base off it.

The chain is assembled from TRBV4-1 and TRBJ2-5; TRBD2 might be the D gene, on 5 matching bases. The clonotype originates from a human donor with alopecia areata. The sample in question was CD4+ T cells sorted from blood, obtained at week 4, from a patient treated with tofacitinib. The CDR3 reads CASSPKDGVETQYF. Read as DNA, the sequence is TGCGCCAGCAGCCCTAAGGACGGGGTAGAGACCCAGTACTTC.